This T cell receptor (beta chain) emerged from a study of CD8 T cells in ankylosing spondylitis. The trim removed 2 bases at V and 5 bases at J, leaving 2 bases unmatched. The CDR3 sequence is 14 residues long. Germline lookup yields CDR1 MNHEY and CDR2 SVGAGI. This clonotype was counted between two and nine times. By quantitative 5'-RACE with molecular barcodes, the TCR beta libraries were made. TCRdb reanalysed the 5' RACE reads using MiXCR and keeps one entry per CDR3 protein. The data show 300,000 to 350,000 distinct CDR3 sequences, under 25% seen once. Sequenced: blood, either unsorted or a sorted T cell fraction (not recorded which). The rearrangement links TRBV6-5 to TRBJ1-2; 10 positions agree with TRBD1. The clonotype comes from a female donor with ankylosing spondylitis or in good health (not recorded which). The CDR3 is CASSYRTGGYGYTF. The CDR3 coding sequence is TGTGCCAGCAGTTACAGGACAGGGGGATATGGCTACACCTTC.